This T cell receptor (beta chain) was identified in a study of blood T cell repertoires in COVID-19. At the level of the study: Samples representing acute and convalescent COVID-19 were sourced from the United States, Italy and Spain. In each case, the material was cDNA or gDNA derived from T cells, B-cell-depleted T cells, or PBMCs.

This table comes from immunoSEQ multiplex PCR, and its TCRdb copy is limited to in-frame clones, with some not included. The sample holds about 190,000 clones, about 88% seen once. The length of the CDR3 is 13 residues. V lost 9 bases to trimming and J lost 0 bases, with 9 bases between them. Germline V CDR1 and CDR2: KGHDR, SFDVKD. The TCR was taken from a woman in her thirties or forties who had recovered from COVID-19. The chain combines TRBV24-1 with TRBJ2-3, with a possible D match to TRBD2 (5 bases). Sequencing used peripheral blood. The CDR3 region has the DNA TGTGCCACCGGTGGGAGTAGCACAGATACGCAGTATTTT. Protein sequence: CATGGSSTDTQYF.